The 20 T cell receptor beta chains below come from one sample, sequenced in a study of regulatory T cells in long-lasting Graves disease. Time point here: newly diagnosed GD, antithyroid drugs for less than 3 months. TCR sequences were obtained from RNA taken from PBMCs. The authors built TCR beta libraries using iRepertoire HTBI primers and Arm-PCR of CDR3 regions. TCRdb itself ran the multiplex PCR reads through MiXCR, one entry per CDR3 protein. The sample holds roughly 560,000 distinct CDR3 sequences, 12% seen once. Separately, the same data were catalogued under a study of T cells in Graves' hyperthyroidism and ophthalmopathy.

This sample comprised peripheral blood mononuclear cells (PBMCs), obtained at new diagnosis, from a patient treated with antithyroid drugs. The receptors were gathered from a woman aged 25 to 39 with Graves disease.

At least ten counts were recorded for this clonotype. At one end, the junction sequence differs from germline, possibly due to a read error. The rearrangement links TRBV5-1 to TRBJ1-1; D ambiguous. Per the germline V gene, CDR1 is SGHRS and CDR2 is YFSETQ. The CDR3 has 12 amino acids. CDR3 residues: CASSEGITEAFF. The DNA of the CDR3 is TGTGCCAGCAGTGAAGGAATCACTGAAGCTTTCTTT.

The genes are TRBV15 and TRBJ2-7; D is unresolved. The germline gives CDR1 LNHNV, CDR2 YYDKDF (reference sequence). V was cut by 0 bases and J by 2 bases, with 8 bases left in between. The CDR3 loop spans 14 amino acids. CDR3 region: CATSRDLRTYEQYF. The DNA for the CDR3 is TGTGCCACCAGCAGAGACTTGAGGACCTACGAGCAGTACTTC.

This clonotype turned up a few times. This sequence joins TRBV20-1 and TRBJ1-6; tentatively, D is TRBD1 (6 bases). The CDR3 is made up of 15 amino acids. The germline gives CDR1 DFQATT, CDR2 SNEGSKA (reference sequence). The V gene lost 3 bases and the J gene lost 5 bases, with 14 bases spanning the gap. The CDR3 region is CSASRAGANNSPLHF. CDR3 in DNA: TGCAGTGCTAGTCGGGCAGGGGCAAATAATTCACCCCTCCACTTT.

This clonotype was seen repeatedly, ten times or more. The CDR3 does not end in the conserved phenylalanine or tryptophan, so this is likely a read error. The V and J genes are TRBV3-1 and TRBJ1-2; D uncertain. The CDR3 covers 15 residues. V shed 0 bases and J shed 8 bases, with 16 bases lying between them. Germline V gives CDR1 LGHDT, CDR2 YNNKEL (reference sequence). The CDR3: CASSQDRRGIYGYTL. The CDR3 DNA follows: TGTGCCAGCAGCCAAGATCGCCGGGGAATATACGGCTACACCCTC.

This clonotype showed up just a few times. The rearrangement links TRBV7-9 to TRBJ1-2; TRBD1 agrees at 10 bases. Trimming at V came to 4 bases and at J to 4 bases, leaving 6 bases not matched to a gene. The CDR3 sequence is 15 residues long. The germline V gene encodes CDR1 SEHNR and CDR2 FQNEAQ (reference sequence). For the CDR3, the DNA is TGTGCCAGCAGCTCCGACAGGGGGCCTGGCTATGGCTACACCTTC. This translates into CASSSDRGPGYGYTF.

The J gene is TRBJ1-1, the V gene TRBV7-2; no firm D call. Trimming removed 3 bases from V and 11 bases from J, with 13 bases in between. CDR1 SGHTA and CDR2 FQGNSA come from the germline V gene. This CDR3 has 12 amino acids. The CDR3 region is CASSLNGVGAFF. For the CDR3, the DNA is TGTGCCAGCAGCTTGAACGGGGTAGGGGCTTTCTTT.

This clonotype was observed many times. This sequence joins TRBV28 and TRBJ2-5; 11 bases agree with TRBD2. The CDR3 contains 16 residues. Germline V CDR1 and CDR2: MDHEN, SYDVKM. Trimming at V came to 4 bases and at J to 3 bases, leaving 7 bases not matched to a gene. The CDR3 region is CASSYSGRARKETQYF. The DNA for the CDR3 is TGTGCCAGCAGTTATAGCGGGAGGGCGAGAAAAGAGACCCAGTACTTC.

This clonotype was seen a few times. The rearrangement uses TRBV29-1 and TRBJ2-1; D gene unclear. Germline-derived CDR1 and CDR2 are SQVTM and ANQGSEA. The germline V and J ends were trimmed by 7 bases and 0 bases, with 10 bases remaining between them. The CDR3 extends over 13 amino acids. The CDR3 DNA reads TGCAGCGGTTCCCAGGCCTCCTACAATGAGCAGTTCTTC. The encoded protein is CSGSQASYNEQFF.

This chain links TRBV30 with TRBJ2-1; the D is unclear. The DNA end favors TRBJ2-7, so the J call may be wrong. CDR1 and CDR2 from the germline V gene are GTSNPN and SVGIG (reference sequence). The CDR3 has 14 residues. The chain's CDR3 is CAWSVGQAIYEQYF. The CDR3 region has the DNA TGTGCCTGGAGTGTCGGGCAAGCAATCTACGAGCAGTACTTC.

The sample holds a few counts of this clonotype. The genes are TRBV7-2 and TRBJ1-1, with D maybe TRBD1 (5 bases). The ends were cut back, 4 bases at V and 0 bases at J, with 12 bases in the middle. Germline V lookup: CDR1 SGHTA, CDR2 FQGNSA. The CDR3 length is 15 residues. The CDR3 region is CASSWGGVMNTEAFF. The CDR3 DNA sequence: TGTGCCAGCAGCTGGGGGGGGGTCATGAACACTGAAGCTTTCTTT.

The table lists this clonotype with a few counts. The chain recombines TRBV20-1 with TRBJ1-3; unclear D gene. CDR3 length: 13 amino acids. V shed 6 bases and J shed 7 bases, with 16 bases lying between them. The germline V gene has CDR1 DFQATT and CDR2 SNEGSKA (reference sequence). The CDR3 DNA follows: TGCAGTGCGGCCGTCCGGGCCGCGAACACCATATATTTT. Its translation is CSAAVRAANTIYF.

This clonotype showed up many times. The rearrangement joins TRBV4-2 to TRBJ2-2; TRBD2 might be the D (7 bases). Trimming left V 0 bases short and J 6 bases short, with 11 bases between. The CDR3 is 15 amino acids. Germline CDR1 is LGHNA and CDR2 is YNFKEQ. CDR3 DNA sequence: TGTGCCAGCAGCCAAGATGGCGGGGGCCCCGGGGAGCTGTTTTTT. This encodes CASSQDGGGPGELFF.

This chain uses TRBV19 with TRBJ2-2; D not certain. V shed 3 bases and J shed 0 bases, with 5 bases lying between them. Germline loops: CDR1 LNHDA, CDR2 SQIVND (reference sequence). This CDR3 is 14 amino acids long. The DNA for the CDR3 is TGTGCCAGTAGTATCTGGCCGAACACCGGGGAGCTGTTTTTT. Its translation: CASSIWPNTGELFF. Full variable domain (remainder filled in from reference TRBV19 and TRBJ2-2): DGGITQSPKYLFRKEGQNVTLSCEQNLNHDAMYWYRQDPGQGLRLIYYSQIVNDFQKGDIAEGYSVSREKKESFPLTVTSAQKNPTAFYLCASSIWPNTGELFFGEGSRLTVL.

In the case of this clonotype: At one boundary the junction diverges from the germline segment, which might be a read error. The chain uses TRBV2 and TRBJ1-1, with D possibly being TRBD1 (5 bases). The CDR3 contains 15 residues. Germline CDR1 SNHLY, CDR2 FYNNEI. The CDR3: CASTEGQGKNTEAFF. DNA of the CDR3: TGTGCCAGCACTGAAGGGCAGGGAAAGAACACTGAAGCTTTCTTT.

CDR3 in amino acids: CSASGRPSGRQVKYEQYF. The DNA of the CDR3 is TGCAGTGCTAGCGGACGTCCCAGCGGGCGACAGGTGAAATACGAGCAGTACTTC. The V gene is TRBV20-1, the J gene TRBJ2-7; possibly TRBD1 or TRBD2 for D (6 bases each). Germline loops: CDR1 DFQATT, CDR2 SNEGSKA (reference sequence). This CDR3 is built from 18 residues. Trimming stripped 3 bases from V and 4 bases from J, with 28 bases between.

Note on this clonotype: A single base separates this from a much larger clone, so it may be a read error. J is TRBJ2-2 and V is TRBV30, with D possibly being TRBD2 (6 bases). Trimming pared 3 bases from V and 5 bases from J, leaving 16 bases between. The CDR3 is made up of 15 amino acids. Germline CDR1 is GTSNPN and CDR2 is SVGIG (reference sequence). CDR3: CAWSELGRRTGELFF. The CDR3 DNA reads TGTGCCTGGAGCGAACTGGGGAGGCGGACCGGGGAGCTGTTTTTT.

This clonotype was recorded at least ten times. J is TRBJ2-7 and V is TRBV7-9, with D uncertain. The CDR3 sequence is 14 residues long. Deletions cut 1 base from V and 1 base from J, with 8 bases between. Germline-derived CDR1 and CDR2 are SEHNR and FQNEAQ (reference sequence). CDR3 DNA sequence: TGTGCCAGCAGCTTAGGCGGTGATTCCTACGAGCAGTACTTC. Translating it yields CASSLGGDSYEQYF.

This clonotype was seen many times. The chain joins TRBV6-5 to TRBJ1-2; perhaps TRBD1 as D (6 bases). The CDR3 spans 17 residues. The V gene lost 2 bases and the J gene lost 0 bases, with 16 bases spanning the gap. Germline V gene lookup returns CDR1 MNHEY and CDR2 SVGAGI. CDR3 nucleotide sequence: TGTGCCAGCAGTTACCAGTTTAGCAGGGGAGCTAACTATGGCTACACCTTC. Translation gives CASSYQFSRGANYGYTF.

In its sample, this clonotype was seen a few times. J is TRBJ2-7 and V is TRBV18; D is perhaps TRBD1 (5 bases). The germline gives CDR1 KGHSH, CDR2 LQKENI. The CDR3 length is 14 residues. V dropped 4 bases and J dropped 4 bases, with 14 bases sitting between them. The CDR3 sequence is CASSLFDREYEQYF. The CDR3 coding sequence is TGTGCCAGCTCACTTTTCGACAGAGAATACGAGCAGTACTTC.

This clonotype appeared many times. For the CDR3, the DNA is TGTGCCATTAGAACGGTAGTGACGGAGACCCAGTACTTC. It is translated as CAIRTVVTETQYF. The chain joins TRBV7-9 to TRBJ2-5; D remains ambiguous. The germline gives CDR1 SEHNR, CDR2 FQNEAQ (reference sequence). Trimming took 10 bases from V and 5 from J, leaving 17 bases between them. The CDR3 runs 13 residues.